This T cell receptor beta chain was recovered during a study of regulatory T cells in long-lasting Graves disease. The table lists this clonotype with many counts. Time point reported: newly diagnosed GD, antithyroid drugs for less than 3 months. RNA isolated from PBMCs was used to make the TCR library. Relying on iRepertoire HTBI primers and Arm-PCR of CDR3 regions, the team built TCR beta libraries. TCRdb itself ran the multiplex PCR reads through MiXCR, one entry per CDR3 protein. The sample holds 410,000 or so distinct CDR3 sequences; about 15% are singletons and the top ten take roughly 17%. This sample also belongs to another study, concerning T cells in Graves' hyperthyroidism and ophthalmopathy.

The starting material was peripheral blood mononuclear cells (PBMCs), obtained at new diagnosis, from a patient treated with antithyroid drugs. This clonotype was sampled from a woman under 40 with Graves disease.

CDR3 DNA sequence: TGCAGTGCTAGAGAGGGCAGGATTCCCCCAGATACGCAGTATTTT. This sequence encodes CSAREGRIPPDTQYF. The gene calls are TRBV20-1 and TRBJ2-3, with D uncertain. Trimming pared 0 bases from V and 4 bases from J, leaving 14 bases between. The V gene's germline CDR1 is DFQATT and CDR2 SNEGSKA (reference sequence). The CDR3 is 15 residues long.